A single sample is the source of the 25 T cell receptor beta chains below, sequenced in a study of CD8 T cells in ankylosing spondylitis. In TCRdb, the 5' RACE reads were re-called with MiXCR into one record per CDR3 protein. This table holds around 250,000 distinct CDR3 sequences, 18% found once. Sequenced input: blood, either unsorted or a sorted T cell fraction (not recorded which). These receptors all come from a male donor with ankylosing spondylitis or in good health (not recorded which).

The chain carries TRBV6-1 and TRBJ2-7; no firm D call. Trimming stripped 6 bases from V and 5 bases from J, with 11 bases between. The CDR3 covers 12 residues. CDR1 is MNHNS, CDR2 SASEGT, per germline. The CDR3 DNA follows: TGTGCCAGCAGCGAAATGGTCCACGAGCAGTACTTC. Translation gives CASSEMVHEQYF.

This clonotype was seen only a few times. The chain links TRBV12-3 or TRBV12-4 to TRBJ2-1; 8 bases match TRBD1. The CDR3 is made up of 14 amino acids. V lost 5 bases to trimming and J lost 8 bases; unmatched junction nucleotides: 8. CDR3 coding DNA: TGTGCCAGCAGTCCTCGGACAGGGTTCGATGAGCAGTTCTTC. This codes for CASSPRTGFDEQFF.

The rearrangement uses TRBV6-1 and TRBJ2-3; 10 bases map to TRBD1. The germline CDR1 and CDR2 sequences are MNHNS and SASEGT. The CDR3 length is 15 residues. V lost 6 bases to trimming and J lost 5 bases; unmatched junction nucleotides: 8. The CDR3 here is CASSIRQGAGDTQYF. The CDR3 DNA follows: TGTGCCAGCAGCATCCGACAGGGGGCCGGAGATACGCAGTATTTT.

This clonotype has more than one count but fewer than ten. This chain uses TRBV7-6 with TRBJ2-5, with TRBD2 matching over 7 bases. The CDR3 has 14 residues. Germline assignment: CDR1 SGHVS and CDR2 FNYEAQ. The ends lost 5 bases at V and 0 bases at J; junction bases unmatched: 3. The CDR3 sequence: CASSATSDQETQYF. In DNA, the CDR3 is TGTGCCAGCAGCGCTACTAGCGACCAAGAGACCCAGTACTTC.

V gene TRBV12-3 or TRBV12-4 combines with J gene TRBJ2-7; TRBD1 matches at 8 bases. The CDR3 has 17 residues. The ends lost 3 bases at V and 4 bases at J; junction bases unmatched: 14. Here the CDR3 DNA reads TGTGCCAGCAGTTTGGCTCCCGGGACAGGCCCTCCTTACGAGCAGTACTTC. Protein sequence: CASSLAPGTGPPYEQYF.

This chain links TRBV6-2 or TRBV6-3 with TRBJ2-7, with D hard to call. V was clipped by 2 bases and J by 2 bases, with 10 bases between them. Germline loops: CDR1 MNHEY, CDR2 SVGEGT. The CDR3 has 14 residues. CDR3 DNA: TGTGCCAGCAGTTACGATAGCACAACCTACGAGCAGTACTTC. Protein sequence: CASSYDSTTYEQYF.

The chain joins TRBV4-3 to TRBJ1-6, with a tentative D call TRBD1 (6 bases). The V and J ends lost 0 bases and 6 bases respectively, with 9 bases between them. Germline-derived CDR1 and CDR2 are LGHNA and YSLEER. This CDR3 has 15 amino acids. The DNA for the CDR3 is TGCGCCAGCAGCCAAGAGGCGGACAGTAATTCACCCCTCCACTTT. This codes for CASSQEADSNSPLHF.

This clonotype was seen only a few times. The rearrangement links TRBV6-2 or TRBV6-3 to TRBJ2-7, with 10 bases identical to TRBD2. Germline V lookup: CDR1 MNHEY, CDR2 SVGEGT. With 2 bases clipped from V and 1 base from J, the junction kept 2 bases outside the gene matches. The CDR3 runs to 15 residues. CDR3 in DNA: TGTGCCAGCAGTTACGGGACTAGCGAATCCTACGAGCAGTACTTC. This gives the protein CASSYGTSESYEQYF.

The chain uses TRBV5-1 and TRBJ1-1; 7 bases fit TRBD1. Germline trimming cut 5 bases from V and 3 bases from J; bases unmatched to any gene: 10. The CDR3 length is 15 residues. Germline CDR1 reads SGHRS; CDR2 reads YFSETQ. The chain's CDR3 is CASRKGGGSDTEAFF. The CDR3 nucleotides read TGCGCCAGCAGAAAAGGGGGCGGTTCGGACACTGAAGCTTTCTTT.

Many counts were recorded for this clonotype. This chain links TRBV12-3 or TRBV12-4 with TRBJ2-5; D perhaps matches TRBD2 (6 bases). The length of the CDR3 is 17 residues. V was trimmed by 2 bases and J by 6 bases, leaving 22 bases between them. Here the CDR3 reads CASSLSPIVGGWQTQYF. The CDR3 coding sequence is TGTGCCAGCAGTTTATCCCCCATTGTCGGGGGATGGCAGACCCAGTACTTC.

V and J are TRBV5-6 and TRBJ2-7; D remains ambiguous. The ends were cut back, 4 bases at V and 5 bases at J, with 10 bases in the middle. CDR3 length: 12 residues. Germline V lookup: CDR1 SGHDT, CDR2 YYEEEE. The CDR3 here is CASSRYVNEQYF. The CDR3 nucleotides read TGTGCCAGCAGCCGTTACGTGAACGAGCAGTACTTC.

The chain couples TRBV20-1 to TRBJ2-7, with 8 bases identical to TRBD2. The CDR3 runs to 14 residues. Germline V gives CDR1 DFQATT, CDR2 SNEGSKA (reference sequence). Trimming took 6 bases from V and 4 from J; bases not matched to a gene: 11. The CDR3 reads CSAAPELAVYEQYF. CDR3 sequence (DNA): TGCAGTGCGGCTCCGGAACTAGCGGTTTACGAGCAGTACTTC.

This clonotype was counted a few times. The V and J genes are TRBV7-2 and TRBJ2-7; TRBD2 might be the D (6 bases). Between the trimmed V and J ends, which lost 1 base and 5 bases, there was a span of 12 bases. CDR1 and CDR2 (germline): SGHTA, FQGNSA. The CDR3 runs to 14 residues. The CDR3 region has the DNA TGTGCCAGCAGCTTAGGACTAGGAAGCCACGAGCAGTACTTC. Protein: CASSLGLGSHEQYF.

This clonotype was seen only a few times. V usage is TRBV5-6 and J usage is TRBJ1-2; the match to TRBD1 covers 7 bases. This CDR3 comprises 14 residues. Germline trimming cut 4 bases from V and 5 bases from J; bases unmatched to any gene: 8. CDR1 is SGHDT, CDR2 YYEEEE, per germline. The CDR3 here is CASSDTGDLYGYTF. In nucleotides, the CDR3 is TGTGCCAGCAGCGATACAGGGGACCTGTATGGCTACACCTTC. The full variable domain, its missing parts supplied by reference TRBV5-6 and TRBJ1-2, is DAGVTQSPTHLIKTRGQQVTLRCSPKSGHDTVSWYQQALGQGPQFIFQYYEEEERQRGNFPDRFSGHQFPNYSSELNVNALLLGDSALYLCASSDTGDLYGYTFGSGTRLTVV.

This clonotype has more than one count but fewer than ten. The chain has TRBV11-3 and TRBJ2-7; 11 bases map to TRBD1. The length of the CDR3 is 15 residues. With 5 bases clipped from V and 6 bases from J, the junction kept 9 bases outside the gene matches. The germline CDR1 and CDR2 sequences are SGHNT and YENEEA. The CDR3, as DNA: TGTGCCAGCAGCCCCGGGGGACAGGGGGTCGTCGAGCAGTACTTC. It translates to CASSPGGQGVVEQYF.

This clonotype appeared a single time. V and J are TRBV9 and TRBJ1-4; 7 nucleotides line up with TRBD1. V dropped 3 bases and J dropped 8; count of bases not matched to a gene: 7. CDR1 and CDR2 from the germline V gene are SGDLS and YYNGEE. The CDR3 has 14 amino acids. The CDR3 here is CASSARQGDEKLFF. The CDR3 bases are TGTGCCAGCAGCGCGCGACAGGGAGACGAAAAACTGTTTTTT.

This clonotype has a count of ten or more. The CDR3 is CSVGLAGDPVTDNEQFF. CDR3 bases: TGCAGCGTTGGGCTAGCGGGAGACCCGGTAACTGACAATGAGCAGTTCTTC. V is TRBV29-1 and J is TRBJ2-1; 10 bases map to TRBD2. With 4 bases clipped from V and 5 bases from J, the junction kept 14 bases outside the gene matches. CDR3 length equals 17 residues. CDR1 and CDR2 (germline): SQVTM, ANQGSEA.

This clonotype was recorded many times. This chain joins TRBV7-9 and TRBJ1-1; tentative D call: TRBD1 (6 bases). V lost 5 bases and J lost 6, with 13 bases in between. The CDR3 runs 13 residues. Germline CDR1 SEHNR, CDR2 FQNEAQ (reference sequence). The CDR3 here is CASSASTGSEAFF. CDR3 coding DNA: TGTGCCAGCAGCGCATCCACAGGGTCTGAAGCTTTCTTT.

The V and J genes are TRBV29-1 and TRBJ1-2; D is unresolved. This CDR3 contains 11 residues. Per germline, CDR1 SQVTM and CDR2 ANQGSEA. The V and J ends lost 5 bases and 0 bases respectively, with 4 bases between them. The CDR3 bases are TGCAGCGTTCCCACTAACTATGGCTACACCTTC. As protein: CSVPTNYGYTF.

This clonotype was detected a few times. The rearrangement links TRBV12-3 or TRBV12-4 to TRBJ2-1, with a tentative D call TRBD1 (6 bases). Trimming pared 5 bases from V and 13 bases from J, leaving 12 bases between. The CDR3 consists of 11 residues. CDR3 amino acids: CASSTRDIQFF. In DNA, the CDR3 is TGTGCCAGCAGTACCAGGGACATACAGTTCTTC.

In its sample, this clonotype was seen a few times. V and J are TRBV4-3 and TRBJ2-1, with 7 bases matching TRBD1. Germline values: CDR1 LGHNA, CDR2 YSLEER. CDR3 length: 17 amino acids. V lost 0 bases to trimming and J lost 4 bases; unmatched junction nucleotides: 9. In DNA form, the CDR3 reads TGCGCCAGCAGCCAAGAACTCGACAGGGTGTCGTACAATGAGCAGTTCTTC. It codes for CASSQELDRVSYNEQFF.

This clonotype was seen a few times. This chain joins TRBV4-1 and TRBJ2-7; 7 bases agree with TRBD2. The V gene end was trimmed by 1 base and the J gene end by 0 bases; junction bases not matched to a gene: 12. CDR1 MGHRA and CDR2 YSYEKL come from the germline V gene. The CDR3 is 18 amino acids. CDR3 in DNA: TGCGCCAGCAGCCAAGCCCCGGGGGGTAGCGGCATCTCCTACGAGCAGTACTTC. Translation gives CASSQAPGGSGISYEQYF.

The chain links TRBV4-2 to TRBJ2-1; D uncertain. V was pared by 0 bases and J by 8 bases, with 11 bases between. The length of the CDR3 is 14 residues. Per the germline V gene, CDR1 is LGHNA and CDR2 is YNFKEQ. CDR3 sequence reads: CASSQDPGTDEQFF. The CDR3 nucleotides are TGTGCCAGCAGCCAAGATCCGGGTACGGATGAGCAGTTCTTC.

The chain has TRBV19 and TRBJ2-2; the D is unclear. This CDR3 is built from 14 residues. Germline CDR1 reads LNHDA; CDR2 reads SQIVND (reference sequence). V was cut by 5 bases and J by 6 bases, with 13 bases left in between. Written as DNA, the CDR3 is TGTGCCAGTAGTCCCGAATACGGGTCCGGGGAGCTGTTTTTT. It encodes CASSPEYGSGELFF. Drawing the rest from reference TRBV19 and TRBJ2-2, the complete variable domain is DGGITQSPKYLFRKEGQNVTLSCEQNLNHDAMYWYRQDPGQGLRLIYYSQIVNDFQKGDIAEGYSVSREKKESFPLTVTSAQKNPTAFYLCASSPEYGSGELFFGEGSRLTVL.

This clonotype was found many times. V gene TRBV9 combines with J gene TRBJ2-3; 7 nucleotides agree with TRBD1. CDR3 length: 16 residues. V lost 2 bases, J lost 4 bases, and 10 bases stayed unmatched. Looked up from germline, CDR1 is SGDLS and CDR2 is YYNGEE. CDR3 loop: CASSVNPDRDADTQYF. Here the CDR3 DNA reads TGTGCCAGCAGCGTCAACCCCGACAGGGACGCAGATACGCAGTATTTT.